One and the same sample provided the 29 T cell receptor beta chains below, sequenced in a study of T-cell reconstitution after alpha-beta-depleted transplantation in children. For TCRbeta, the library was prepared with unique molecular identifiers. One entry per CDR3 protein, called by TCRdb with MiXCR from the PCR reads. The sample consists of more than 90,000 distinct CDR3 sequences, about a tenth of them appearing once. The sample consisted of PBMCs, taken before TCRalphabeta/CD19-depleted stem cell transplant. Source of these receptors: a boy between 2 and 10 years old with acute lymphoblastic leukemia, due to receive a stem cell transplant.

This clonotype was picked up a small number of times. The chain links TRBV19 to TRBJ1-5, with D tentatively TRBD1 (5 bases). Germline CDR1 reads LNHDA; CDR2 reads SQIVND (reference sequence). V lost 4 bases, J lost 3 bases, and 7 bases lay in between. The CDR3 is made up of 13 amino acids. CDR3 in amino acids: CASSTGNNQPQHF. The CDR3 region has the DNA TGTGCCAGTAGTACAGGGAACAATCAGCCCCAGCATTTT.

This clonotype was counted only a few times. V and J are TRBV27 and TRBJ2-3; TRBD2 matches at 8 bases. CDR1 and CDR2 from the germline V gene are MNHEY and SMNVEV (reference sequence). With V trimmed by 2 bases and J by 4 bases, 14 bases remained unmatched. The CDR3 has 18 amino acids. CDR3 in DNA: TGTGCCAGCAGTTTAAAGGTTTCCCCCAGACTAGCGTCAGATACGCAGTATTTT. Translated: CASSLKVSPRLASDTQYF.

The chain has TRBV7-2 and TRBJ2-4; a weak D match, TRBD2 (6 bases). CDR3 size: 15 residues. Trimming pared 1 base from V and 5 bases from J, leaving 12 bases between. CDR1 and CDR2 (germline): SGHTA, FQGNSA. CDR3 DNA: TGTGCCAGCAGCTTAGTTCGGGACTGGCAAAACATTCAGTACTTC. This translates into CASSLVRDWQNIQYF.

V and J are TRBV28 and TRBJ2-3, with TRBD1 matching 10 bases. The CDR3 runs 14 residues. Trimming took 7 bases from V and 4 from J; bases not matched to a gene: 5. CDR1 is MDHEN, CDR2 SYDVKM, per germline. CDR3 sequence reads: CASTEDRGPDTQYF. DNA for the CDR3: TGTGCCAGCACCGAAGACAGGGGGCCAGATACGCAGTATTTT.

This clonotype has a count of ten or more. The chain has TRBV12-3 or TRBV12-4 and TRBJ1-1; 12 bases fit TRBD1. There are 17 residues in the CDR3. The trim removed 1 base at V and 5 bases at J, leaving 8 bases unmatched. CDR3 loop: CASSLGLGQGARTEAFF. As DNA, the CDR3 is TGTGCCAGCAGTTTAGGGTTGGGACAGGGGGCGCGGACTGAAGCTTTCTTT.

This clonotype has only a few counts. V usage is TRBV5-1 and J usage is TRBJ2-7, with 14 bases lining up with TRBD2. The germline V gene encodes CDR1 SGHRS and CDR2 YFSETQ. Germline trimming cut 0 bases from V and 3 bases from J; bases unmatched to any gene: 8. This CDR3 spans 18 amino acids. CDR3 DNA sequence: TGCGCCAGCAGCTTGGAGACTAGCGGGAGGGGTTCATTCTACGAGCAGTACTTC. Translated, it gives CASSLETSGRGSFYEQYF.

Only a few counts were recorded for this clonotype. The chain recombines TRBV7-2 with TRBJ2-1, with 14 bases lining up with TRBD2. Looked up from germline, CDR1 is SGHTA and CDR2 is FQGNSA. This CDR3 is 15 amino acids long. V shed 5 bases and J 3 bases; nucleotides not matched to a gene: 0. CDR3 loop: CASSGTSGSYNEQFF. In DNA form, the CDR3 reads TGTGCCAGCAGCGGGACTAGCGGGAGCTACAATGAGCAGTTCTTC.

At least ten counts were recorded for this clonotype. The CDR3 DNA follows: TGTGCCAGCAGTCAATTGACAGGGGGGGCCACCACCGGGGAGCTGTTTTTT. Translated: CASSQLTGGATTGELFF. The chain has TRBV6-1 and TRBJ2-2, with 9 bases identical to TRBD1. Losses at the gene ends were 5 bases for V and 4 bases for J; bases not matched to a gene: 11. The CDR3 sequence is 17 residues long. CDR1 is MNHNS, CDR2 SASEGT, per germline.

This sequence joins TRBV9 and TRBJ2-1; a weak D match, TRBD1 (6 bases). CDR3 length: 15 amino acids. V lost 3 bases, J lost 4 bases, and 14 bases lay in between. From germline, CDR1 is SGDLS and CDR2 YYNGEE. The DNA for the CDR3 is TGTGCCAGCAGCGGCCCCGGGACACTGTACAATGAGCAGTTCTTC. Its protein is CASSGPGTLYNEQFF. The variable domain in full, with the rest retrieved from reference TRBV9 and TRBJ2-1, is DSGVTQTPKHLITATGQRVTLRCSPRSGDLSVYWYQQSLDQGLQFLIQYYNGEERAKGNILERFSAQQFPDLHSELNLSSLELGDSALYFCASSGPGTLYNEQFFGPGTRLTVL.

The chain joins TRBV5-4 to TRBJ2-3; 11 nucleotides match TRBD2. CDR3 length: 15 residues. Unmatched junction bases numbered 7, after V lost 3 bases and J lost 7 bases. Germline V lookup: CDR1 SGHNT, CDR2 YYREEE (reference sequence). The CDR3 is CASSSGTSGTHTQYF. Here the CDR3 DNA reads TGTGCCAGCAGCTCCGGGACTAGCGGAACTCATACGCAGTATTTT.

The chain is built from TRBV6-1 and TRBJ1-6, with TRBD1 as a possible D gene (5 bases). V lost 10 bases and J lost 7, with 20 bases in between. CDR3 size: 15 residues. Germline lookup yields CDR1 MNHNS and CDR2 SASEGT. DNA for the CDR3: TGTGCCACTTCATGGGGGTCAGCGTCAAATTCACCCCTCCACTTT. This codes for CATSWGSASNSPLHF.

This clonotype was recorded at least ten times. The chain is built from TRBV5-1 and TRBJ2-1; D possibly corresponds to TRBD1 (7 bases). Trimming removed 2 bases at V and 7 bases at J, with 10 bases between. CDR1 and CDR2 from the germline V gene are SGHRS and YFSETQ. This CDR3 comprises 13 residues. CDR3 nucleotide sequence: TGCGCCAGCAGCTTACCAGGGGGGAATGAGCAGTTCTTC. Translating gives CASSLPGGNEQFF. The full variable domain, completed using reference TRBV5-1 and TRBJ2-1, is KAGVTQTPRYLIKTRGQQVTLSCSPISGHRSVSWYQQTPGQGLQFLFEYFSETQRNKGNFPGRFSGRQFSNSRSEMNVSTLELGDSALYLCASSLPGGNEQFFGPGTRLTVL.

In this sample, this clonotype turned up many times. The rearrangement joins TRBV6-5 to TRBJ1-5; D unclear. Trimming removed 0 bases from V and 5 bases from J, with 17 bases in between. Looked up from germline, CDR1 is MNHEY and CDR2 is SVGAGI. This CDR3 is 17 amino acids long. The CDR3 protein is CASSYSRLGSPDQPQHF. The CDR3, as DNA: TGTGCCAGCAGTTACTCAAGACTAGGGAGTCCCGATCAGCCCCAGCATTTT.

The chain couples TRBV24-1 to TRBJ2-1, with D perhaps matching TRBD1 (5 bases). This CDR3 has 15 residues. CDR1 is KGHDR and CDR2 is SFDVKD in the germline V gene. V dropped 5 bases and J dropped 6 bases, with 16 bases sitting between them. This chain's CDR3 is CATSADRLSSNEQFF. As DNA, the CDR3 is TGTGCCACCAGTGCTGACAGACTTTCTAGCAATGAGCAGTTCTTC.

This clonotype has a count of ten or more. This chain links TRBV7-2 with TRBJ2-5, with 7 bases that match TRBD2. The V gene end was trimmed by 1 base and the J gene end by 5 bases; junction bases not matched to a gene: 7. In germline, CDR1 is SGHTA, CDR2 FQGNSA. This CDR3 is built from 15 residues. The CDR3 spells CASSLGGSRRETQYF. DNA of the CDR3: TGTGCCAGCAGCTTAGGCGGGAGCCGACGCGAGACCCAGTACTTC.

This clonotype was detected ten times or more. V usage is TRBV20-1 and J usage is TRBJ1-5, with D perhaps TRBD1 (5 bases). The V gene's germline CDR1 is DFQATT and CDR2 SNEGSKA (reference sequence). This CDR3 has 15 residues. With 3 bases removed from V and 2 bases from J, the gap between germline ends came to 14 bases. CDR3 sequence: CSASPPGGGNQPQHF. CDR3 DNA sequence: TGCAGTGCTAGCCCGCCGGGGGGAGGCAATCAGCCCCAGCATTTT.

This clonotype was recorded at least ten times. The V gene is TRBV29-1, the J gene TRBJ2-5; a weak D match, TRBD2 (6 bases). The CDR3 spans 13 residues. V lost 5 bases to trimming and J lost 4 bases, with 14 bases between them. CDR1 is SQVTM and CDR2 is ANQGSEA in the germline V gene. This CDR3 reads CSVRRAEGETQYF. The CDR3 DNA follows: TGCAGCGTTCGTCGGGCGGAGGGAGAGACCCAGTACTTC.

The chain is built from TRBV5-1 and TRBJ2-3; D uncertain. V was clipped by 2 bases and J by 6 bases, with 13 bases between them. The CDR3 covers 14 residues. Germline assignment: CDR1 SGHRS and CDR2 YFSETQ. The CDR3 sequence is CASSFGLTGDTQYF. The DNA of the CDR3 is TGCGCCAGCAGCTTCGGCCTAACTGGGGATACGCAGTATTTT.

This clonotype has only a few counts. The rearrangement links TRBV10-3 to TRBJ1-1; 8 bases are a match to TRBD1. Germline CDR1 reads ENHRY; CDR2 reads SYGVKD. With 0 bases clipped from V and 1 base from J, the junction kept 4 bases outside the gene matches. The length of the CDR3 is 16 residues. CDR3 sequence reads: CAISESLGQGNTEAFF. In DNA, the CDR3 is TGTGCCATCAGTGAGTCGTTAGGACAGGGGAACACTGAAGCTTTCTTT.

The chain employs TRBV7-3 and TRBJ1-1; 8 positions match TRBD1. This CDR3 spans 14 amino acids. Losses at the gene ends were 5 bases for V and 5 bases for J; bases not matched to a gene: 7. Germline values: CDR1 SGHTA, CDR2 FQGTGA. The CDR3 coding sequence is TGTGCCAGCAGCATGACAGGGGTCGGAACTGAAGCTTTCTTT. It yields the protein CASSMTGVGTEAFF.

The V gene is TRBV19, the J gene TRBJ2-2, with D uncertain. The length of the CDR3 is 14 residues. CDR1 and CDR2 from the germline V gene are LNHDA and SQIVND (reference sequence). Trimming shortened V by 1 base and J by 6 bases, and 9 bases separated the two germline ends. CDR3 sequence (DNA): TGTGCCAGTAGTATAGCTGGAATGGCCGGGGAGCTGTTTTTT. Protein sequence: CASSIAGMAGELFF.

This clonotype has a count of ten or more. This chain connects TRBV6-5 to TRBJ2-5; TRBD2 is a possible D gene (6 bases). The germline V gene has CDR1 MNHEY and CDR2 SVGAGI. The CDR3 is 15 amino acids. Trimming removed 4 bases at V and 7 bases at J, with 19 bases between. CDR3 loop: CASSSASVGGLTQYF. CDR3 bases: TGTGCCAGCAGTTCCGCCAGCGTTGGGGGGTTGACCCAGTACTTC.

This clonotype showed up just a few times. V and J are TRBV5-1 and TRBJ1-2, with TRBD1 identical over 9 bases. CDR1 and CDR2 (germline): SGHRS, YFSETQ. The CDR3 loop spans 13 amino acids. Trimming cost V 4 bases and J 6 bases; bases outside gene matches: 4. CDR3 coding DNA: TGCGCCAGCAGCACGGGACAGGGCAATGGCTACACCTTC. This translates into CASSTGQGNGYTF.

This clonotype has only a few counts. The V call is TRBV19, the J call TRBJ2-1; D not resolved. V gave up 1 base and J gave up 8 bases, with 12 bases separating them. Germline CDR1 is LNHDA and CDR2 is SQIVND (reference sequence). This CDR3 has 14 residues. CDR3 in amino acids: CASSIVLLQDEQFF. Written as DNA, the CDR3 is TGTGCCAGTAGTATAGTTCTACTTCAGGATGAGCAGTTCTTC.

The chain is built from TRBV18 and TRBJ1-1; no definite D call. The CDR3 loop spans 16 amino acids. Trimming cost V 4 bases and J 0 bases, with 15 bases left between them. CDR1 and CDR2 (germline): KGHSH, LQKENI. In DNA, the CDR3 is TGTGCCAGCTCACTATCAGACGGCCCGATGAACACTGAAGCTTTCTTT. Encoded protein: CASSLSDGPMNTEAFF.

The rearrangement joins TRBV14 to TRBJ2-1; TRBD1 agrees at 9 bases. V lost 0 bases, J lost 3 bases, and 0 bases stayed unmatched. Germline V gene lookup returns CDR1 SGHDN and CDR2 FVKESK. This CDR3 contains 15 residues. CDR3 sequence reads: CASSQEGQGYNEQFF. CDR3 nucleotides: TGTGCCAGCAGCCAAGAGGGACAGGGCTACAATGAGCAGTTCTTC.

This clonotype has ten or more counts. This chain joins TRBV12-3 or TRBV12-4 and TRBJ1-1; weak D call: TRBD1 (5 bases). This CDR3 has 14 amino acids. The V gene lost 6 bases and the J gene lost 8 bases, with 19 bases spanning the gap. The chain's CDR3 is CASSLGVVQAEAFF. CDR3 nucleotide sequence: TGTGCCAGCAGCCTTGGCGTGGTACAGGCGGAAGCTTTCTTT.

J is TRBJ2-3 and V is TRBV5-1, with D possibly called TRBD1 or TRBD2 (6 bases each). This CDR3 is built from 17 residues. CDR1 is SGHRS, CDR2 YFSETQ, per germline. The germline V and J ends were trimmed by 1 base and 2 bases, with 17 bases remaining between them. The CDR3 loop reads CASSLSNAGGYTDTQYF. The CDR3 region has the DNA TGCGCCAGCAGCTTGTCTAATGCCGGGGGCTACACAGATACGCAGTATTTT.

This clonotype has only a few counts. V is TRBV20-1 and J is TRBJ2-1, with D unclear. Germline CDR1 reads DFQATT; CDR2 reads SNEGSKA (reference sequence). The CDR3 covers 13 residues. V was cut by 6 bases and J by 8 bases, with 17 bases left in between. For the CDR3, the DNA is TGCAGTGCGCAGGATGACCTCTGGGATGAGCAGTTCTTC. It codes for CSAQDDLWDEQFF.